One and the same sample provided the 29 T cell receptor beta chains below, sequenced in a study of lymphopenia after photon versus proton radiotherapy. TCRdb's copy holds only in-frame clones and misses some; the assay was immunoSEQ multiplex PCR. Of roughly 32,000 clones listed, around 94% are singletons. The sequencing used peripheral blood, collected from a patient treated with photon-based radiotherapy. Receptors originate from a woman in her forties or fifties with cholangiocarcinoma.

A word on this clone: At one end the junction does not follow the germline gene, possibly because of a read error. The identical CDR3 is also encoded by other nucleotide sequences in the sample. The CDR3 loop is CASSMVETGVNYEQYF. The CDR3, as DNA: TGCGCCAGTAGTATGGTGGAGACAGGCGTAAACTACGAGCAGTACTTC. The chain employs TRBV19 and TRBJ2-7; TRBD1 might be the D (6 bases). The CDR3 runs 16 residues. CDR1 and CDR2 (germline): LNHDA, SQIVND (reference sequence). The variable domain in full, with the rest retrieved from reference TRBV19 and TRBJ2-7, is DGGITQSPKYLFRKEGQNVTLSCEQNLNHDAMYWYRQDPGQGLRLIYYSQIVNDFQKGDIAEGYSVSREKKESFPLTVTSAQKNPTAFYLCASSMVETGVNYEQYFGPGTRLTVT.

The chain couples TRBV9 to TRBJ2-2, with 7 bases lining up with TRBD1. The length of the CDR3 is 16 residues. Germline lookup yields CDR1 SGDLS and CDR2 YYNGEE. Trimming cost V 0 bases and J 6 bases; bases outside gene matches: 8. The CDR3 is CASSVVTGDGAGELFF. CDR3 in DNA: TGTGCCAGCAGCGTAGTAACAGGGGATGGAGCCGGGGAGCTGTTTTTT.

CDR3 residues: CASSLLGLAGACSYEQYF. The CDR3 bases are TGTGCCAGCAGCTTACTCGGGCTAGCGGGGGCATGCTCCTACGAGCAGTACTTC. The V and J genes are TRBV7-4 and TRBJ2-7; 10 bases agree with TRBD2. Germline CDR1 is SGHVT and CDR2 is SQSDAQ. The CDR3 covers 18 residues. The V segment lost 2 bases and the J segment 0 bases; nucleotides outside the gene matches: 10. Full variable domain (rest looked up from reference TRBV7-4 and TRBJ2-7): GAGVSQSPRYKVAKRGRDVALRCDSISGHVTLYWYRQTLGQGSEVLTYSQSDAQRDKSGRPSGRFSAERPERSVSTLKIQRTEQGDSAVYLCASSLLGLAGACSYEQYFGPGTRLTVT.

The chain is built from TRBV30 and TRBJ1-6; D is ambiguous. Germline V gene data show CDR1 as GTSNPN and CDR2 as SVGIG (reference sequence). Trimming stripped 1 base from V and 14 bases from J, with 15 bases between. This CDR3 has 13 amino acids. The CDR3 DNA is TGTGCCTGGAGTGCATACAGCCCGGGCACCCTCCACTTT. Encoded protein: CAWSAYSPGTLHF.

J is TRBJ2-5 and V is TRBV5-1, with TRBD2 identical over 8 bases. Germline CDR1 and CDR2: SGHRS and YFSETQ. J lost 5 bases, V lost 3 bases, and 9 bases had no gene match. The CDR3 is made up of 15 amino acids. The CDR3 coding sequence is TGCGCCAGCAGCTCCGGGACTAGTGGGATGGAGACCCAGTACTTC. It encodes CASSSGTSGMETQYF.

The V call is TRBV4-1, the J call TRBJ1-5; no clear D gene. Between the trimmed V and J ends, which lost 4 bases and 1 base, there was a span of 8 bases. The germline gives CDR1 MGHRA, CDR2 YSYEKL. CDR3 size: 14 residues. The CDR3 here is CASSRLYSNQPQHF. CDR3 sequence (DNA): TGCGCCAGCAGCCGTCTGTACAGCAATCAGCCCCAGCATTTT.

V is TRBV11-2 and J is TRBJ1-1; 9 bases map to TRBD1. V lost 3 bases to trimming and J lost 1 base; unmatched junction nucleotides: 6. The CDR3 totals 16 residues. Germline CDR1 is SGHAT and CDR2 is FQNNGV. The DNA for the CDR3 is TGTGCCAGCAGCTTTGGACAGGGGAGAGGGAACACTGAAGCTTTCTTT. Translation: CASSFGQGRGNTEAFF.

The V and J genes are TRBV5-1 and TRBJ1-1; 7 bases match TRBD1. Germline V gene sequence: CDR1 SGHRS, CDR2 YFSETQ. Trimming removed 5 bases from V and 5 bases from J; junction bases left unmatched: 9. The CDR3 spans 14 residues. The CDR3 DNA follows: TGCGCCAGCAGACCACAACAGGGGATAACTGAAGCTTTCTTT. Translating gives CASRPQQGITEAFF.

The rearrangement joins TRBV7-9 to TRBJ1-2; 8 positions agree with TRBD1. CDR1 and CDR2 (germline): SEHNR, FQNEAQ (reference sequence). This CDR3 spans 16 amino acids. J was trimmed by 0 bases and V by 1 base; bases with no gene match: 4. For the CDR3, the DNA is TGTGCCAGCAGCTTAGGACAGGGGCTAGCTAACTATGGCTACACCTTC. This gives the protein CASSLGQGLANYGYTF.

The chain joins TRBV7-2 to TRBJ2-7, with a possible D match to TRBD1 (5 bases). The CDR3 spans 14 residues. The V gene lost 7 bases and the J gene lost 1 base, with 14 bases spanning the gap. CDR1 is SGHTA and CDR2 is FQGNSA in the germline V gene. The CDR3 nucleotides are TGTGCCAGCACCGTGACTGCAGGGTCCTACGAGCAGTACTTC. It translates to CASTVTAGSYEQYF.

The rearrangement uses TRBV28 and TRBJ1-1; unclear D gene. CDR1 MDHEN and CDR2 SYDVKM come from the germline V gene. Trimming took off 2 bases at V and 0 bases at J, with 10 bases between the two ends. The CDR3 length is 15 residues. CDR3 loop: CASSLNPLMNTEAFF. CDR3 sequence (DNA): TGTGCCAGCAGTTTAAACCCCCTTATGAACACTGAAGCTTTCTTT. The full variable domain, in which reference TRBV28 and TRBJ1-1 provide the parts outside the CDR3, is DVKVTQSSRYLVKRTGEKVFLECVQDMDHENMFWYRQDPGLGLRLIYFSYDVKMKEKGDIPEGYSVSREKKERFSLILESASTNQTSMYLCASSLNPLMNTEAFFGQGTRLTVV.

This clone was recorded only once. The chain links TRBV12-2 to TRBJ2-7. TRBV12-2 is given as a pseudogene. This CDR3 region has 13 residues. The CDR3 region is CASRREVGYEQYF. The DNA for the CDR3 is TGTGCAAGTCGCCGAGAAGTTGGGTACGAGCAGTACTTC.

Notes on this clone: Other DNA sequences of this sample code for an identical CDR3. The V call is TRBV28, the J call TRBJ1-5; possible D gene TRBD1, 5 bases. Germline CDR1 and CDR2: MDHEN and SYDVKM. Trimming stripped 6 bases from V and 0 bases from J, with 12 bases between. CDR3 size: 15 residues. CDR3 sequence reads: CASRPGRISNQPQHF. CDR3 nucleotides: TGTGCCAGCAGGCCGGGACGGATTAGCAATCAGCCCCAGCATTTT.

This chain's CDR3 is CASSLPGTGISGANEKLFF. In DNA form, the CDR3 reads TGTGCCAGCAGTCTCCCCGGGACAGGGATTAGTGGGGCTAATGAAAAACTGTTTTTT. The chain joins TRBV28 to TRBJ1-4, with TRBD1 matching 9 bases. The V gene's germline CDR1 is MDHEN and CDR2 SYDVKM. V lost 5 bases to trimming and J lost 3 bases; unmatched junction nucleotides: 16. The CDR3 loop spans 19 amino acids.

This sequence joins TRBV11-2 and TRBJ1-5; D gene uncertain. The CDR3 is 13 amino acids. Germline V gives CDR1 SGHAT, CDR2 FQNNGV. Trimming removed 5 bases at V and 2 bases at J, with 7 bases between. The CDR3 DNA is TGTGCCAGCAGCGATTACCGCAATCAGCCCCAGCATTTT. Protein sequence: CASSDYRNQPQHF.

The V gene is TRBV9, the J gene TRBJ2-1; no reliable D call. The V and J ends lost 3 bases and 4 bases respectively, with 17 bases between them. The CDR3 covers 16 residues. The V gene's germline CDR1 is SGDLS and CDR2 YYNGEE. CDR3 in amino acids: CASSAGPLVGYNEQFF. The CDR3 nucleotides are TGTGCCAGCAGCGCTGGACCCCTCGTAGGGTACAATGAGCAGTTCTTC.

V gene TRBV7-8 combines with J gene TRBJ2-2, with 8 bases fitting TRBD1. The CDR3 has 18 residues. From germline, CDR1 is SGHVS and CDR2 FQNEAQ. V trimming: 8 bases; J trimming: 1 base; junction bases outside the gene matches: 15. The CDR3 loop is CASYRTEVGTGNTGELFF. DNA for the CDR3: TGTGCCAGCTATCGGACGGAGGTTGGGACAGGGAACACCGGGGAGCTGTTTTTT.

This chain links TRBV5-1 with TRBJ1-5; D unclear. This CDR3 has 15 amino acids. Germline V lookup: CDR1 SGHRS, CDR2 YFSETQ. With 0 bases removed from V and 3 bases from J, the gap between germline ends came to 10 bases. CDR3 DNA: TGCGCCAGCAGCTTGGGCCCCGACCCCAATCAGCCCCAGCATTTT. The encoded protein is CASSLGPDPNQPQHF.

The chain has TRBV5-1 and TRBJ1-2; 9 nucleotides align to TRBD1. V dropped 4 bases and J dropped 3; count of bases not matched to a gene: 4. Per germline, CDR1 SGHRS and CDR2 YFSETQ. This CDR3 is 14 amino acids long. CDR3 nucleotides: TGCGCCAGCAGCCCGTGGGACAGGGACTATGGCTACACCTTC. Translating it yields CASSPWDRDYGYTF. Looking up the rest from reference TRBV5-1 and TRBJ1-2 gives the full variable domain: KAGVTQTPRYLIKTRGQQVTLSCSPISGHRSVSWYQQTPGQGLQFLFEYFSETQRNKGNFPGRFSGRQFSNSRSEMNVSTLELGDSALYLCASSPWDRDYGYTFGSGTRLTVV.

V and J are TRBV5-6 and TRBJ1-6, with 7 positions matching TRBD1. CDR1 SGHDT and CDR2 YYEEEE come from the germline V gene. V was pared by 1 base and J by 7 bases, with 5 bases of the junction left unmatched. The length of the CDR3 is 15 residues. The CDR3 coding sequence is TGTGCCAGCAGCTTGCCGGGACAGTGGAATTCACCCCTCCACTTT. Its translation: CASSLPGQWNSPLHF.

The CDR3 DNA sequence: TGTGCCAGCAGCCAAGGAGGCAGTCATCAGCCCCAGCATTTT. Its translation is CASSQGGSHQPQHF. The genes are TRBV14 and TRBJ1-5, with D unclear. Germline V lookup: CDR1 SGHDN, CDR2 FVKESK. V gave up 1 base and J gave up 5 bases, with 9 bases separating them. This CDR3 has 14 residues.

This clone was found once. The V and J genes are TRBV10-3 and TRBJ1-3; 7 nucleotides match TRBD1. Germline V gene data show CDR1 as ENHRY and CDR2 as SYGVKD. This CDR3 spans 14 amino acids. V lost 2 bases, J lost 2 bases, and 0 bases stayed unmatched. The CDR3 is CAISEDRAGNTIYF. CDR3 in DNA: TGTGCCATCAGTGAGGACAGGGCTGGAAACACCATATATTTT.

The chain combines TRBV7-9 with TRBJ2-3, with 8 bases fitting TRBD1. The CDR3 totals 15 residues. Trimming took 2 bases from V and 0 from J; bases not matched to a gene: 1. Germline CDR1 is SEHNR and CDR2 is FQNEAQ (reference sequence). DNA of the CDR3: TGTGCCAGCAGCTTACAGGGGGCGAGCACAGATACGCAGTATTTT. As protein: CASSLQGASTDTQYF.

The chain carries TRBV19 and TRBJ2-5; D tentatively reads TRBD1 or TRBD2 (5 bases each). Germline CDR1 is LNHDA and CDR2 is SQIVND (reference sequence). The CDR3 consists of 15 residues. Trimming removed 5 bases at V and 0 bases at J, with 13 bases between. CDR3 sequence reads: CASSVGRWYQETQYF. The CDR3 nucleotides are TGTGCCAGTAGTGTGGGACGGTGGTACCAAGAGACCCAGTACTTC.

J is TRBJ2-3 and V is TRBV5-1; D is undetermined. This CDR3 is 13 amino acids long. Germline CDR1 reads SGHRS; CDR2 reads YFSETQ. Trimming left V 0 bases short and J 5 bases short, with 7 bases between. CDR3 sequence: CASSLARKDTQYF. Here the CDR3 DNA reads TGCGCCAGCAGCTTGGCTAGGAAAGATACGCAGTATTTT.

The rearrangement uses TRBV19 and TRBJ2-1, with 9 bases identical to TRBD2. This CDR3 contains 15 residues. V dropped 4 bases and J dropped 2; count of bases not matched to a gene: 3. Germline loops: CDR1 LNHDA, CDR2 SQIVND (reference sequence). Written as DNA, the CDR3 is TGTGCCAGTAGTAACTTAGCGGGGGCCTACAATGAGCAGTTCTTC. Translation: CASSNLAGAYNEQFF.

This chain connects TRBV5-6 to TRBJ2-7; 7 bases match TRBD1. Trimming took 5 bases from V and 2 from J; bases not matched to a gene: 7. This CDR3 region has 14 residues. The V gene's germline CDR1 is SGHDT and CDR2 YYEEEE. The CDR3 nucleotides are TGTGCCAGCAGGGATTTGGACAGGCCCTACGAGCAGTACTTC. Translating gives CASRDLDRPYEQYF.

This clone was seen a single time. This rearrangement joins TRBV5-5 to TRBJ2-2, with D perhaps assigned TRBD1 or TRBD2 (5 bases each). V lost 4 bases, J lost 1 base, and 11 bases lay in between. Germline loops: CDR1 SGHKS, CDR2 YYEKEE (reference sequence). The CDR3 has 15 residues. CDR3 residues: CASSLGTVNTGELFF. In nucleotides, the CDR3 is TGTGCCAGCAGCCTGGGGACGGTGAACACCGGGGAGCTGTTTTTT.

The CDR3: CASFGQTPAYEQYF. CDR3 DNA: TGTGCCAGCTTCGGACAGACTCCAGCCTACGAGCAGTACTTC. The rearrangement links TRBV27 to TRBJ2-7; TRBD1 might be the D (6 bases). V lost 8 bases to trimming and J lost 2 bases, with 16 bases between them. The germline V gene has CDR1 MNHEY and CDR2 SMNVEV (reference sequence). The CDR3 is 14 amino acids.